The next 4 T cell receptor beta chains were all read from a single sample in a study of blood T cell repertoires in COVID-19. Only in-frame clones appear in the TCRdb table, and some are missing; sequencing was by immunoSEQ multiplex PCR. This sample carries roughly 380,000 clones, approximately 89% of them seen once, and the ten largest clones take under 2%. Material: peripheral blood. All receptors derive from a woman in her 40s with COVID-19, enrolled during active disease.

The chain uses TRBV7-3 and TRBJ2-2; D gene ambiguous. V gave up 5 bases and J gave up 3 bases, with 7 bases separating them. The CDR3 is 13 amino acids. Germline V gene data show CDR1 as SGHTA and CDR2 as FQGTGA. The DNA of the CDR3 is TGTGCCAGCAGCCTCACTCACACCGGGGAGCTGTTTTTT. This sequence encodes CASSLTHTGELFF.

On this clone itself: Within the sample, other DNA sequences also encode this same CDR3. The rearrangement joins TRBV5-1 to TRBJ2-7; 7 nucleotides align to TRBD1. Germline loops: CDR1 SGHRS, CDR2 YFSETQ. CDR3 length: 15 amino acids. After removal of 0 bases from V and 0 bases from J, the junction contained 3 bases not matched to a gene. DNA of the CDR3: TGCGCCAGCAGCTTGGTCCGGGACAGCTCCTACGAGCAGTACTTC. It encodes CASSLVRDSSYEQYF.

This rearrangement joins TRBV5-8 to TRBJ2-2; 13 positions agree with TRBD2. The CDR3 contains 16 residues. V shed 4 bases, J shed 5 bases, and the junction held 5 bases outside the gene matches. The germline V gene has CDR1 SGHTS and CDR2 YDEGEE. The CDR3 is CASSGSGLAGTGELFF. The CDR3 DNA sequence: TGTGCCAGCAGCGGGTCGGGACTAGCGGGGACCGGGGAGCTGTTTTTT.

V is TRBV6-2 or TRBV6-3 and J is TRBJ1-1; D call uncertain. CDR1 is MNHEY and CDR2 is SVGEGT in the germline V gene. The CDR3 loop spans 13 amino acids. The V end was cut by 4 bases, the J end by 2 bases, with 8 bases between. CDR3 DNA sequence: TGTGCCAGCAGTTCGACTTCAAACACTGAAGCTTTCTTT. Its translation: CASSSTSNTEAFF.